The 11 T cell receptor beta chains reported below all come from one sample, sequenced in a study of cytomegalovirus exposure and HLA in healthy donors. PCR amplification relied on 60 Vbeta primers (plus 13 Jbeta primers). The protocol was immunoSEQ multiplex PCR, while the TCRdb copy is restricted to in-frame clones and leaves out a portion. Among fewer than 200,000 clones listed, more than 85% were seen once. Sequencing was performed on PBMCs. The origin of the receptors is a girl less than two years old in good health and CMV-seronegative.

This clone was seen just once. The gene calls are TRBV5-4 and TRBJ2-1; 8 positions match TRBD2. The V gene end was trimmed by 1 base and the J gene end by 10 bases; junction bases not matched to a gene: 10. The CDR3 covers 15 residues. CDR1 is SGHNT, CDR2 YYREEE, per germline (reference sequence). CDR3 in amino acids: CASSLISGERGEQFF. The CDR3 nucleotides read TGTGCCAGCAGCTTGATATCGGGCGAGCGGGGGGAGCAGTTCTTC.

V gene TRBV10-3 combines with J gene TRBJ2-1; 7 nucleotides agree with TRBD2. After removal of 0 bases from V and 8 bases from J, the junction contained 1 base not matched to a gene. The germline V gene has CDR1 ENHRY and CDR2 SYGVKD. The CDR3 is 13 residues long. In nucleotides, the CDR3 is TGTGCCATCAGTGAGTCGGGGGGGGATGAGCAGTTCTTC. It encodes CAISESGGDEQFF.

The chain links TRBV10-3 to TRBJ2-3; TRBD1 might be the D (6 bases). Per germline, CDR1 ENHRY and CDR2 SYGVKD. This CDR3 is 16 amino acids long. Trimming shortened V by 3 bases and J by 3 bases, and 16 bases separated the two germline ends. The CDR3, as DNA: TGTGCCATCAGTGACTACTACAGGGAGAGGACAGATACGCAGTATTTT. Its translation is CAISDYYRERTDTQYF.

The chain employs TRBV27 and TRBJ2-6, with 9 bases aligning to TRBD1. V was clipped by 7 bases and J by 0 bases; unmatched bases: 7. The CDR3 is 17 amino acids. CDR1 is MNHEY, CDR2 SMNVEV, per germline (reference sequence). Here the CDR3 DNA reads TGTGCCAGCAACCCCGGGACAGGGCGCTCTGGGGCCAACGTCCTGACTTTC. Translating gives CASNPGTGRSGANVLTF.

The V gene is TRBV7-8, the J gene TRBJ2-5; 14 bases agree with TRBD2. The CDR3 runs to 16 residues. Germline CDR1 reads SGHVS; CDR2 reads FQNEAQ. The ends lost 6 bases at V and 6 bases at J; junction bases unmatched: 9. The CDR3 sequence: CASSQGLAGEGKTQYF. DNA for the CDR3: TGTGCCAGCAGTCAGGGACTAGCGGGAGAAGGGAAGACCCAGTACTTC.

V usage is TRBV6-1 and J usage is TRBJ2-7; D possibly corresponds to TRBD2 (5 bases). V lost 6 bases and J 6 bases, leaving 15 bases between the germline ends. There are 13 residues in the CDR3. Germline CDR1 and CDR2: MNHNS and SASEGT. In nucleotides, the CDR3 is TGTGCCAGCAGCAAAAGCGGCCGTGGCGAGCAGTACTTC. Translation gives CASSKSGRGEQYF.

The chain links TRBV6-1 to TRBJ1-5; D not certain. CDR1 is MNHNS, CDR2 SASEGT, per germline. Trimming removed 11 bases from V and 2 bases from J, with 16 bases in between. The CDR3 is 14 residues long. The CDR3 DNA sequence: TGTGCCGGAGCAGTTTCAGCTCGCAATCAGCCCCAGCATTTT. This sequence encodes CAGAVSARNQPQHF.

V is TRBV6-1 and J is TRBJ1-2, with 8 bases identical to TRBD1. CDR1 MNHNS and CDR2 SASEGT come from the germline V gene. The CDR3 runs to 15 residues. After removal of 1 base from V and 7 bases from J, the junction contained 8 bases not matched to a gene. In nucleotides, the CDR3 is TGTGCCAGCAGTGAAGTGTGGCAGGGGGCGGGTGGCTACACCTTC. It is translated as CASSEVWQGAGGYTF.

This chain connects TRBV10-3 to TRBJ2-1; 11 positions match TRBD2. J was trimmed by 1 base and V by 5 bases; bases with no gene match: 4. The CDR3 covers 16 residues. Germline CDR1 and CDR2: ENHRY and SYGVKD. CDR3 DNA: TGTGCCATCAGTCAGACTAGCGGGGTGTCCTACAATGAGCAGTTCTTC. This gives the protein CAISQTSGVSYNEQFF.

V and J are TRBV10-1 and TRBJ2-1; 10 nucleotides align to TRBD2. The CDR3 runs to 15 residues. The germline CDR1 and CDR2 sequences are WNHNN and SYGVQD (reference sequence). Trimming took 3 bases from V and 4 from J; bases not matched to a gene: 3. CDR3 in amino acids: CASSDRAGGYNEQFF. DNA for the CDR3: TGCGCCAGCAGTGACAGAGCGGGGGGGTACAATGAGCAGTTCTTC.

Regarding this clone: One end of the junction does not line up with germline, which may come from a read error. The sample carries other DNA sequences with the same CDR3. V gene TRBV11-2 combines with J gene TRBJ2-7, with TRBD2 as a possible D gene (7 bases). Germline assignment: CDR1 SGHAT and CDR2 FQNNGV. The CDR3 has 15 residues. The CDR3 sequence: CASSLEGGTHYEQYF. CDR3 DNA sequence: TGTGCCAGCAGCCTAGAGGGGGGGACCCACTACGAGCAGTACTTC.